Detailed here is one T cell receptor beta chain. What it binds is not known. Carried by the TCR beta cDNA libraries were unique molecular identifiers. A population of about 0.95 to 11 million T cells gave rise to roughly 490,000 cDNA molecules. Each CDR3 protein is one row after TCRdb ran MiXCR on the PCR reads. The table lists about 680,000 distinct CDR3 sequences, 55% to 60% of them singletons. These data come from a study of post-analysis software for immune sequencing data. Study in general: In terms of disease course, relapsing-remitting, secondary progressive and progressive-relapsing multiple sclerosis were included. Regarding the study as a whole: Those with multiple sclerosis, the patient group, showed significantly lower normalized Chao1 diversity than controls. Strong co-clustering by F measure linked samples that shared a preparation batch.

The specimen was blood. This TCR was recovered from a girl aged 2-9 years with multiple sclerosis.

CDR3 coding DNA: TGTGCCACCAGCAGAGAGGACGCGGGAGGGCCCTTCTCCTACAATGAGCAGTTCTTC. Its protein is CATSREDAGGPFSYNEQFF. The gene calls are TRBV15 and TRBJ2-1, with 9 nucleotides matching TRBD2. Germline CDR1 reads LNHNV; CDR2 reads YYDKDF (reference sequence). V was pared by 0 bases and J by 0 bases, with 9 bases of the junction left unmatched. CDR3 length: 19 amino acids.